This T cell receptor beta chain is drawn from a study of T-cell reconstitution after alpha-beta-depleted transplantation in children. Points from the study as a whole: Reported findings indicate that, about two months after transplant, alpha-beta T cells came from several hundred expanded clones, which were derived from non-depleted graft cells. Some patients owed their high day-60 TCRbeta diversity to surviving recipient T cells and thymic progenitors. Among T cells one year after transplant, newly produced cells accounted for most counts and diversity.

Unique molecular identifiers were built into the TCRbeta library. MiXCR, applied by TCRdb to the PCR reads, yields one record per CDR3 protein. The repertoire holds around 450,000 distinct CDR3 sequences, with 15% to 20% as singletons. This CDR3 spans 14 amino acids. Germline CDR1 and CDR2: MNHNS and SASEGT. V gave up 1 base and J gave up 6 bases, with 12 bases separating them. This clonotype turned up a few times. Its cognate antigen is unknown. The rearrangement joins TRBV6-1 to TRBJ1-1; no clear D gene. The source is a boy less than two years old who had a stem cell transplant for Wiskott-Aldrich syndrome, so the T cells may come from the graft donor. The sequences come from PBMCs, mostly from graft donor cells, collected 360 days after TCRalphabeta/CD19-depleted stem cell transplant. The CDR3 bases are TGTGCCAGCAGTGAAGTGGACCGAGAGGCTGAAGCTTTCTTT. It encodes CASSEVDREAEAFF.